The rows below give T cell receptor beta chains drawn from one sample of a study of blood T cells in healthy people across ages. TCRdb reprocessed the 5' RACE reads via MiXCR and lists one record per CDR3 protein. The table lists 700,000 to 800,000 distinct CDR3 sequences, roughly 45% of them singletons. Sequenced input: blood. Receptor source: an older woman in good health. Each CDR3 is given with its conserved first and last residue. The D gene is left open where the match is weak. Size values are once, few and many counts, or a class for expanded clones, and some rows have none.

size | D | J | V | DNA | CDR3
NA | TRBD1 | TRBJ2-1 | TRBV5-1 | TGCGCCAGCAGCTCCCGAGACAGGGGGCGCGACAATGAGCAGTTCTTC | CASSSRDRGRDNEQFF
NA | NA | TRBJ1-2 | TRBV29-1 | TGCAGCGTAGATGGACAGAGGAGGGCTAACTATGGCTACACCTTC | CSVDGQRRANYGYTF
few | NA | TRBJ2-5 | TRBV7-8 | TGTGCCAGCAGCCATCGACTAGGAGGGGTCCAAGAGACCCAGTACTTC | CASSHRLGGVQETQYF
NA | NA | TRBJ1-2 | TRBV6-4 | TGTGCCAGCAGTGACCACGGTTTTGGAGTCTCGATCTATGGCTACACCTTC | CASSDHGFGVSIYGYTF
NA | NA | TRBJ2-1 | TRBV20-1 | TGCAGTGCTAGAGATAGTCCTAGCATCCATGAGCAGTTCTTC | CSARDSPSIHEQFF
few | TRBD2 | TRBJ2-7 | TRBV20-1 | TGCAGTGCTAGTCCCCCGGCGGTAGCGGGAGACGACGAGCAGTACTTC | CSASPPAVAGDDEQYF
NA | NA | TRBJ2-3 | TRBV7-2 | TGTGCCAGCAGTTACCCCCGGGGATGGGTCACAGATACGCAGTATTTT | CASSYPRGWVTDTQYF
many | NA | TRBJ2-1 | TRBV25-1 | TGTGCCAGCAGTGAACAGGACAATGAGCAGTTCTTC | CASSEQDNEQFF
once | NA | TRBJ1-6 | TRBV14 | TGTGCCAGCAGCCAGGGGGTGAATTCACCCCTCCACTTT | CASSQGVNSPLHF
few | TRBD2 | TRBJ2-1 | TRBV24-1 | TGTGCCACCAGTGAGCCCGGGACTACCAATGAGCAGTTCTTC | CATSEPGTTNEQFF
NA | NA | TRBJ1-2 | TRBV21-1 | TGTGCCAGCAGCAAAGCCGGGGGGATGGTCTATGGCTACACCTTC | CASSKAGGMVYGYTF
few | TRBD1 | TRBJ2-7 | TRBV9 | TGTGCCAGCAGCGCCGGCCGGACAGGGTCCCGAAACGAGCAGTACTTC | CASSAGRTGSRNEQYF
NA | NA | TRBJ2-1 | TRBV25-1 | TGTGCCAGCAGTGGAGACGGGGCTAGCGAGCAGTTCTTC | CASSGDGASEQFF
NA | NA | TRBJ1-5 | TRBV20-1 | TGCAGTGCTAGGGGGGGCGGGAAGGGCAATCAGCCCCAGCATTTT | CSARGGGKGNQPQHF
many | TRBD2 | TRBJ2-3 | TRBV29-1 | TGCAGCGTTACTAGCGGGAGTCGGACAGATACGCAGTATTTT | CSVTSGSRTDTQYF
NA | NA | TRBJ2-1 | TRBV10-3 | TGTGCCATTTCCCCAAGGGGCGATGAGCAGTTCTTC | CAISPRGDEQFF